The clone carrying this TCR beta chain was seen many times. The data were taken from a study of blood T cells in healthy people across ages. The CDR3 runs to 14 residues. V dropped 3 bases and J dropped 4; count of bases not matched to a gene: 1. Sample-barcoded 5' priming and a J-beta primer mix drove a second PCR of about 6 to 12 cycles. TCRdb recomputed calls from the 5' RACE reads with MiXCR, one row per CDR3 protein. The data hold hundreds of thousands of distinct CDR3 sequences, with 21% observed a single time. The sequence was collected from a man aged 65-85 years in good health. Sequenced sample: blood. The chain joins TRBV12-3 or TRBV12-4 to TRBJ2-4; 9 positions agree with TRBD1. CDR3 sequence: CASSFGTGKNIQYF. The CDR3 DNA is TGTGCCAGCAGTTTCGGGACAGGGAAAAACATTCAGTACTTC.